The 25 T cell receptor beta chains listed next were all sequenced from one sample in a study of T cells in Graves' hyperthyroidism and ophthalmopathy. From RNA transcripts, TCR beta CDR3 regions were amplified. With the HTBI primer set, the TCR CDR3 went through a first round of RT-PCR. TCRdb used MiXCR to reprocess the multiplex PCR reads, holding one entry per CDR3 protein. The table has 730,000 or so distinct CDR3 sequences, roughly a sixth seen once. Material for sequencing was blood. Every receptor here comes from a woman between 45 and 60 years old with Graves' hyperthyroidism that later progressed to Graves' ophthalmopathy.

The sample holds many counts of this clonotype. The chain joins TRBV5-1 to TRBJ1-2; 10 bases line up with TRBD1. The trim removed 4 bases at V and 4 bases at J, leaving 7 bases unmatched. CDR1 is SGHRS and CDR2 is YFSETQ in the germline V gene. The CDR3 length is 15 residues. CDR3 sequence: CASSQRGQGGYGYTF. For the CDR3, the DNA is TGCGCCAGCAGCCAAAGAGGACAGGGGGGCTATGGCTACACCTTC.

This clonotype was seen ten or more times. V is TRBV11-3 and J is TRBJ2-5, with 8 nucleotides matching TRBD1. J gave up 5 bases and V 0 bases, and 11 bases lay outside the gene matches. The CDR3 length is 17 residues. Germline V lookup: CDR1 SGHNT, CDR2 YENEEA. CDR3 in DNA: TGTGCCAGCAGCTTAGACAGCCGGGACAGGATGGGGGAGACCCAGTACTTC. It specifies CASSLDSRDRMGETQYF.

V usage is TRBV20-1 and J usage is TRBJ1-2; TRBD1 is a possible D gene (5 bases). In germline, CDR1 is DFQATT, CDR2 SNEGSKA (reference sequence). The CDR3 runs 14 residues. The V and J ends lost 8 bases and 0 bases respectively, with 16 bases between them. CDR3 DNA: TGCAGTTCTGGGGGGTCAGTAGCTAACTATGGCTACACCTTC. Its translation is CSSGGSVANYGYTF.

This clonotype was picked up a small number of times. This sequence joins TRBV12-3 or TRBV12-4 and TRBJ2-7; a possible D gene is TRBD1 (6 bases). This CDR3 comprises 13 residues. V lost 6 bases, J lost 3 bases, and 12 bases lay in between. The CDR3 sequence: CASSLGTHYEQYF. The CDR3 bases are TGTGCCAGCAGCCTGGGGACACACTACGAGCAGTACTTC.

V and J are TRBV7-8 and TRBJ1-1; D gene unclear. The CDR3 sequence is 14 residues long. The V gene's germline CDR1 is SGHVS and CDR2 FQNEAQ. V lost 2 bases to trimming and J lost 1 base, with 8 bases between them. DNA of the CDR3: TGTGCCAGCAGCTTAAGAGAGGGGAACACTGAAGCTTTCTTT. Its translation is CASSLREGNTEAFF.

The chain combines TRBV7-9 with TRBJ2-2; 12 positions agree with TRBD1. This CDR3 is 17 amino acids long. Unmatched junction bases numbered 7, after V lost 5 bases and J lost 3 bases. CDR1 SEHNR and CDR2 FQNEAQ come from the germline V gene (reference sequence). CDR3 in DNA: TGTGCCAGCAGCCTTTCCGGGACAGGGGGCCACACCGGGGAGCTGTTTTTT. This encodes CASSLSGTGGHTGELFF.

In its sample, this clonotype was seen a few times. The CDR3: CASSPRLGTDTQYF. The CDR3 DNA reads TGTGCCAGCAGTCCCCGGCTGGGGACAGATACGCAGTATTTT. The chain is built from TRBV28 and TRBJ2-3; D gene uncertain. This CDR3 is 14 amino acids long. The ends were cut back, 5 bases at V and 3 bases at J, with 12 bases in the middle. Germline V lookup: CDR1 MDHEN, CDR2 SYDVKM.

The gene calls are TRBV30 and TRBJ1-3; no reliable D call. Trimming left V 2 bases short and J 2 bases short, with 10 bases between. CDR1 GTSNPN and CDR2 SVGIG come from the germline V gene (reference sequence). This CDR3 spans 14 amino acids. The CDR3 DNA reads TGTGCCTGGAGTATAGGCCTAGCTGGAAACACCATATATTTT. It specifies CAWSIGLAGNTIYF.

Turning to this clonotype: With a much larger clone just one base away, this may be a read error. This sequence joins TRBV7-9 and TRBJ1-2; TRBD1 aligns across 7 bases. Germline V CDR1 and CDR2: SEHNR, FQNEAQ (reference sequence). After removal of 5 bases from V and 2 bases from J, the junction contained 5 bases not matched to a gene. The CDR3 length is 14 residues. The CDR3 sequence: CASSRPGQNYGYTF. CDR3 DNA: TGTGCCAGCAGCCGCCCGGGACAGAACTATGGCTACACCTTC.

This chain connects TRBV15 to TRBJ1-2; D unclear. Per the germline V gene, CDR1 is LNHNV and CDR2 is YYDKDF (reference sequence). Trimming pared 0 bases from V and 0 bases from J, leaving 2 bases between. The CDR3 has 13 amino acids. The CDR3 DNA reads as TGTGCCACCAGCAGAGATCCTAACTATGGCTACACCTTC. Protein product: CATSRDPNYGYTF.

Ten or more counts support this clonotype. The CDR3 sequence: CASTGRRNTEAFF. In DNA form, the CDR3 reads TGTGCCAGCACTGGACGGCGGAACACTGAAGCTTTCTTT. The chain couples TRBV6-1 to TRBJ1-1; D gene ambiguous. With 7 bases removed from V and 1 base from J, the gap between germline ends came to 10 bases. Germline V CDR1 and CDR2: MNHNS, SASEGT. The CDR3 covers 13 residues.

This clonotype was seen at least ten times. The chain couples TRBV6-1 to TRBJ2-7, with D possibly being TRBD2 (6 bases). The CDR3 is 13 amino acids. V was trimmed by 5 bases and J by 3 bases, leaving 11 bases between them. Germline V gene lookup returns CDR1 MNHNS and CDR2 SASEGT. The CDR3 loop is CASSWTNGYEQYF. Written as DNA, the CDR3 is TGTGCCAGCAGTTGGACTAATGGCTACGAGCAGTACTTC.

At least ten counts were recorded for this clonotype. The gene calls are TRBV3-1 and TRBJ1-2, with unresolved D. The CDR3 extends over 14 amino acids. Germline CDR1 and CDR2: LGHDT and YNNKEL (reference sequence). Trimming cost V 1 base and J 2 bases, with 8 bases left between them. CDR3 nucleotide sequence: TGTGCCAGCAGCCAAGGGCAGGTGAACTATGGCTACACCTTC. This encodes CASSQGQVNYGYTF.

The chain recombines TRBV7-9 with TRBJ1-5; 10 bases agree with TRBD1. The trim removed 1 base at V and 1 base at J, leaving 7 bases unmatched. CDR1 and CDR2 from the germline V gene are SEHNR and FQNEAQ (reference sequence). CDR3 size: 18 residues. Here the CDR3 reads CASSLDRTGGISNQPQHF. The CDR3, as DNA: TGTGCCAGCAGCTTAGACCGGACAGGGGGGATCAGCAATCAGCCCCAGCATTTT.

The rearrangement uses TRBV24-1 and TRBJ1-5; perhaps TRBD1 as D (6 bases). Germline CDR1 and CDR2: KGHDR and SFDVKD. Trimming removed 4 bases from V and 7 bases from J, with 16 bases in between. This CDR3 is built from 15 residues. The DNA for the CDR3 is TGTGCCACCAGTGAATCGCAGGGGCCCGTCCAGCCCCAGCATTTT. Translated, it gives CATSESQGPVQPQHF.

This clonotype was detected ten times or more. The chain links TRBV3-1 to TRBJ2-1; no firm D call. CDR1 is LGHDT, CDR2 YNNKEL, per germline (reference sequence). The CDR3 totals 17 residues. With 0 bases removed from V and 0 bases from J, the gap between germline ends came to 12 bases. Written as DNA, the CDR3 is TGTGCCAGCAGCCAAGAACCCGCAAATCCCTCCTACAATGAGCAGTTCTTC. Translation: CASSQEPANPSYNEQFF.

V usage is TRBV3-1 and J usage is TRBJ1-2, with no clear D. V was shortened by 1 base and J by 7 bases, with 16 bases between the two germline ends. The germline V gene has CDR1 LGHDT and CDR2 YNNKEL (reference sequence). The CDR3 has 15 amino acids. The CDR3 here is CASSQVPTKPGGYTF. The CDR3 DNA is TGTGCCAGCAGCCAAGTTCCAACGAAGCCGGGTGGCTACACCTTC.

This CDR3 is CASSGDILNTGELFF. CDR3 coding DNA: TGTGCCAGCAGCGGGGACATCCTAAACACCGGGGAGCTGTTTTTT. The rearrangement uses TRBV9 and TRBJ2-2, with TRBD1 as a possible D gene (6 bases). The CDR3 contains 15 residues. Germline values: CDR1 SGDLS, CDR2 YYNGEE. With 3 bases removed from V and 2 bases from J, the gap between germline ends came to 11 bases. Drawing the rest from reference TRBV9 and TRBJ2-2, the complete variable domain is DSGVTQTPKHLITATGQRVTLRCSPRSGDLSVYWYQQSLDQGLQFLIQYYNGEERAKGNILERFSAQQFPDLHSELNLSSLELGDSALYFCASSGDILNTGELFFGEGSRLTVL.

At least ten counts were recorded for this clonotype. The chain links TRBV27 to TRBJ1-5, with D hard to call. The germline V and J ends were trimmed by 6 bases and 2 bases, with 5 bases remaining between them. The CDR3 spans 12 residues. Germline CDR1 MNHEY, CDR2 SMNVEV (reference sequence). The CDR3 DNA reads TGTGCCAGCAGGCTCGGCAATCAGCCCCAGCATTTT. Encoded protein: CASRLGNQPQHF.

The J gene is TRBJ2-3, the V gene TRBV10-3; D might be TRBD1 (5 bases). The CDR3 consists of 16 residues. V lost 2 bases to trimming and J lost 0 bases, with 12 bases between them. The V gene's germline CDR1 is ENHRY and CDR2 SYGVKD. The CDR3 DNA sequence: TGTGCCATCAGTGAGAGGGGCCACCCTAGCACAGATACGCAGTATTTT. Translating gives CAISERGHPSTDTQYF.

For this clonotype: With a much larger clone just one base away, this may be a read error. The chain joins TRBV28 to TRBJ1-1; TRBD1 matches 7 bases. The CDR3 is made up of 13 amino acids. Germline V CDR1 and CDR2: MDHEN, SYDVKM. In DNA form, the CDR3 reads TGTGCCAGCAACCCAGGGGGGCGGACTGAAGCTCTCTTT. It specifies CASNPGGRTEALF.

This clonotype was seen a handful of times. The rearrangement links TRBV6-5 to TRBJ2-7; 10 bases align to TRBD1. V dropped 2 bases and J dropped 5; count of bases not matched to a gene: 9. Per the germline V gene, CDR1 is MNHEY and CDR2 is SVGAGI. The CDR3 length is 16 residues. The CDR3 loop is CASSYRGDRGKDEQYF. The CDR3 DNA sequence: TGTGCCAGCAGTTACCGGGGGGACAGGGGAAAGGACGAGCAGTACTTC.

The chain couples TRBV20-1 to TRBJ2-7, with 9 positions matching TRBD1. With 6 bases clipped from V and 3 bases from J, the junction kept 6 bases outside the gene matches. The germline CDR1 and CDR2 sequences are DFQATT and SNEGSKA (reference sequence). This CDR3 contains 13 residues. The CDR3 reads CSAQGTGNYEQYF. CDR3 bases: TGCAGTGCCCAGGGGACAGGGAACTACGAGCAGTACTTC.

This clonotype has a count of ten or more. This chain connects TRBV3-1 to TRBJ1-5; 8 positions match TRBD1. Germline V lookup: CDR1 LGHDT, CDR2 YNNKEL (reference sequence). CDR3 size: 17 residues. J gave up 5 bases and V 0 bases, and 9 bases lay outside the gene matches. CDR3 sequence (DNA): TGTGCCAGCAGCCAAGATCATCTCGGGACAGGATATCAGCCCCAGCATTTT. The encoded protein is CASSQDHLGTGYQPQHF.

The table lists this clonotype with many counts. The chain carries TRBV2 and TRBJ1-1; D may be TRBD1 (5 bases). The CDR3 extends over 14 amino acids. Germline V gene sequence: CDR1 SNHLY, CDR2 FYNNEI. V was clipped by 8 bases and J by 6 bases, with 19 bases between them. DNA of the CDR3: TGTGCCAGCGATCAATTCGGGGGGTCCGCTGAAGCTTTCTTT. Its protein product is CASDQFGGSAEAFF.